Below are 20 T cell receptor beta chains sequenced from a single sample in a study of CD8 T cells in ankylosing spondylitis. TCRdb analysed the 5' RACE reads with MiXCR anew, one entry per CDR3 protein. The sample lists more than 35,000 distinct CDR3 sequences; roughly 2.5% were seen once. The specimen sequenced was blood, either unsorted or a sorted T cell fraction (not recorded which). All receptors come from a male donor with ankylosing spondylitis or in good health (not recorded which).

This clonotype was detected many times. This rearrangement joins TRBV9 to TRBJ2-5; D call uncertain. Germline V gene lookup returns CDR1 SGDLS and CDR2 YYNGEE. This CDR3 has 15 amino acids. V shed 0 bases and J shed 2 bases, with 11 bases lying between them. The DNA for the CDR3 is TGTGCCAGCAGCGTAGGCCCAGAATCACAAGAGACCCAGTACTTC. Encoded protein: CASSVGPESQETQYF.

At least ten counts were recorded for this clonotype. This chain joins TRBV9 and TRBJ1-1, with 7 nucleotides matching TRBD1. The CDR3 loop spans 14 amino acids. Germline assignment: CDR1 SGDLS and CDR2 YYNGEE. J was trimmed by 11 bases and V by 0 bases; bases with no gene match: 10. The CDR3 DNA reads as TGTGCCAGCAGCGTAGTCAGGGGGGGATCGACGGCTTTCTTT. Translation: CASSVVRGGSTAFF. The complete variable domain, with remaining parts taken from reference TRBV9 and TRBJ1-1, reads DSGVTQTPKHLITATGQRVTLRCSPRSGDLSVYWYQQSLDQGLQFLIQYYNGEERAKGNILERFSAQQFPDLHSELNLSSLELGDSALYFCASSVVRGGSTAFFGQGTRLTVV.

This clonotype was counted at least ten times. CDR3 nucleotides: TGTGCCAGCAGCGCCCTTCCACTAGCCGATGAGCAGTTCTTC. Translation gives CASSALPLADEQFF. J is TRBJ2-1 and V is TRBV9, with D perhaps TRBD2 (6 bases). The germline V and J ends were trimmed by 3 bases and 8 bases, with 15 bases remaining between them. Germline assignment: CDR1 SGDLS and CDR2 YYNGEE. The CDR3 is 14 residues long.

This clonotype was found many times. The rearrangement links TRBV9 to TRBJ2-6; D is unresolved. The CDR3 runs to 15 residues. Germline values: CDR1 SGDLS, CDR2 YYNGEE. V was cut by 4 bases and J by 4 bases, with 12 bases left in between. The CDR3 region has the DNA TGTGCCAGCAGCCCCTCGGTTGCCGGGGCCAACGTCCTGACTTTC. Encoded protein: CASSPSVAGANVLTF.

The table lists this clonotype with many counts. The chain uses TRBV9 and TRBJ2-1, with TRBD1 matching 7 bases. The CDR3 covers 16 residues. Trimming removed 3 bases from V and 3 bases from J; junction bases left unmatched: 9. Germline-derived CDR1 and CDR2 are SGDLS and YYNGEE. This CDR3 is CASSGMTGLGYNEQFF. In DNA form, the CDR3 reads TGTGCCAGCAGCGGAATGACAGGGCTGGGCTACAATGAGCAGTTCTTC.

This clonotype was recorded at least ten times. The chain joins TRBV9 to TRBJ1-3; TRBD1 aligns across 7 bases. CDR3 length: 16 amino acids. The germline CDR1 and CDR2 sequences are SGDLS and YYNGEE. V lost 5 bases, J lost 0 bases, and 8 bases stayed unmatched. CDR3 nucleotide sequence: TGTGCCAGCAGTCCCCGAGGGACAGACTCTGGAAACACCATATATTTT. Residues: CASSPRGTDSGNTIYF.

This clonotype has at least ten counts. The chain employs TRBV9 and TRBJ2-1; a possible D gene is TRBD1 (6 bases). Germline CDR1 and CDR2: SGDLS and YYNGEE. This CDR3 is built from 14 residues. V was cut by 0 bases and J by 5 bases, with 9 bases left in between. The chain's CDR3 is CASSVGTVNNEQFF. As DNA, the CDR3 is TGTGCCAGCAGCGTAGGGACAGTAAACAATGAGCAGTTCTTC.

This clonotype has ten or more counts. The V call is TRBV9, the J call TRBJ1-1; D is unclear. V shed 4 bases and J shed 4 bases, with 17 bases lying between them. Germline CDR1 SGDLS, CDR2 YYNGEE. The CDR3 totals 15 residues. CDR3 sequence reads: CASSRNIEVGTEAFF. Here the CDR3 DNA reads TGTGCCAGCAGCCGTAATATCGAGGTAGGCACTGAAGCTTTCTTT.

In its sample, this clonotype was seen many times. The chain has TRBV9 and TRBJ2-5, with 7 bases lining up with TRBD1. The germline gives CDR1 SGDLS, CDR2 YYNGEE. The trim removed 4 bases at V and 5 bases at J, leaving 14 bases unmatched. CDR3 size: 16 residues. CDR3 sequence (DNA): TGTGCCAGCAGCTCTAGTCCCGCGACAGGGTCGGAGACCCAGTACTTC. Translation gives CASSSSPATGSETQYF.

This clonotype was observed at least ten times. The rearrangement links TRBV9 to TRBJ2-5, with D unresolved. The CDR3 runs to 16 residues. Between the trimmed V and J ends, which lost 0 bases and 4 bases, there was a span of 16 bases. Germline loops: CDR1 SGDLS, CDR2 YYNGEE. As DNA, the CDR3 is TGTGCCAGCAGCGTAGGTCTAGTTGCGGCGCGAGAGACCCAGTACTTC. It translates to CASSVGLVAARETQYF.

Ten or more counts support this clonotype. The chain combines TRBV9 with TRBJ1-1; tentative D call: TRBD1 (6 bases). The CDR3 is made up of 15 amino acids. Trimming took off 0 bases at V and 1 base at J, with 10 bases between the two ends. CDR1 SGDLS and CDR2 YYNGEE come from the germline V gene. The DNA of the CDR3 is TGTGCCAGCAGCGTAGACCGGACAGCGAACACTGAAGCTTTCTTT. This gives the protein CASSVDRTANTEAFF. Supplemented by reference TRBV9 and TRBJ1-1, the full variable domain reads DSGVTQTPKHLITATGQRVTLRCSPRSGDLSVYWYQQSLDQGLQFLIQYYNGEERAKGNILERFSAQQFPDLHSELNLSSLELGDSALYFCASSVDRTANTEAFFGQGTRLTVV.

This clonotype appeared many times. The genes are TRBV9 and TRBJ2-3; 9 nucleotides align to TRBD2. The V gene's germline CDR1 is SGDLS and CDR2 YYNGEE. V shed 4 bases and J 0 bases; nucleotides not matched to a gene: 6. The CDR3 is 16 residues long. CDR3 in DNA: TGTGCCAGCAGCCTGACTAGCGGTACTAGCACAGATACGCAGTATTTT. Translated: CASSLTSGTSTDTQYF.

This clonotype was seen at least ten times. The chain links TRBV9 to TRBJ2-6; no reliable D call. V was shortened by 0 bases and J by 0 bases, with 10 bases between the two germline ends. Germline-derived CDR1 and CDR2 are SGDLS and YYNGEE. This CDR3 has 17 residues. This CDR3 is CASSVAGGSSGANVLTF. CDR3 DNA sequence: TGTGCCAGCAGCGTAGCGGGCGGTAGCTCTGGGGCCAACGTCCTGACTTTC.

To note about this clonotype: A much bigger clone sits one base away, suggesting this may be a read error. The rearrangement uses TRBV9 and TRBJ2-3; no definite D call. The germline V gene encodes CDR1 SGDLS and CDR2 YYNGEE. This CDR3 is 12 amino acids long. Trimming took 7 bases from V and 4 from J, leaving 10 bases between them. This chain's CDR3 is CASSLWADTQYF. The CDR3 DNA reads as TGTGCCAGCTCACTCTGGGCAGATACGCAGTATTTT.

In its sample, this clonotype was seen many times. The chain has TRBV9 and TRBJ2-3; no firm D call. Trimming shortened V by 0 bases and J by 4 bases, and 18 bases separated the two germline ends. The CDR3 covers 17 residues. Germline CDR1 SGDLS, CDR2 YYNGEE. CDR3 sequence reads: CASSVDGGGLTPDTQYF. CDR3 in DNA: TGTGCCAGCAGCGTAGATGGCGGTGGGCTAACCCCAGATACGCAGTATTTT.

This clonotype was seen ten or more times. Here the CDR3 DNA reads TGTGCCAGCAGCGTAGGATCTAGCGGGGGTATTTACTCCTACGAGCAGTACTTC. It is translated as CASSVGSSGGIYSYEQYF. The J gene is TRBJ2-7, the V gene TRBV9, with TRBD2 identical over 10 bases. The ends lost 0 bases at V and 0 bases at J; junction bases unmatched: 9. Germline lookup yields CDR1 SGDLS and CDR2 YYNGEE. This CDR3 spans 18 amino acids.

In this sample, this clonotype turned up many times. This chain connects TRBV9 to TRBJ2-2, with 11 bases identical to TRBD2. Trimming took 7 bases from V and 5 from J; bases not matched to a gene: 13. The CDR3 extends over 17 amino acids. Germline CDR1 is SGDLS and CDR2 is YYNGEE. CDR3 sequence reads: CASGAPHGTSGTGELFF. The CDR3 DNA is TGTGCCAGCGGGGCCCCACACGGGACTAGCGGAACCGGGGAGCTGTTTTTT.

This clonotype was observed at least ten times. The rearrangement uses TRBV9 and TRBJ2-3; 7 bases agree with TRBD2. Germline trimming cut 3 bases from V and 4 bases from J; bases unmatched to any gene: 23. Germline CDR1 SGDLS, CDR2 YYNGEE. This CDR3 is 20 amino acids long. The CDR3 sequence is CASSGAPNSWSREWSDTQYF. For the CDR3, the DNA is TGTGCCAGCAGCGGAGCTCCCAATTCCTGGTCGCGGGAGTGGTCAGATACGCAGTATTTT. Full variable domain (remainder filled in from reference TRBV9 and TRBJ2-3): DSGVTQTPKHLITATGQRVTLRCSPRSGDLSVYWYQQSLDQGLQFLIQYYNGEERAKGNILERFSAQQFPDLHSELNLSSLELGDSALYFCASSGAPNSWSREWSDTQYFGPGTRLTVL.

This clonotype was observed at least ten times. This chain uses TRBV9 with TRBJ2-7; 8 bases map to TRBD2. The CDR3 extends over 14 amino acids. J gave up 0 bases and V 3 bases, and 2 bases lay outside the gene matches. The V gene's germline CDR1 is SGDLS and CDR2 YYNGEE. The CDR3 region has the DNA TGTGCCAGCAGCGGGGGGACTAGCTCCTACGAGCAGTACTTC. Amino acid sequence: CASSGGTSSYEQYF.

This clonotype was found many times. The V and J genes are TRBV9 and TRBJ2-7; TRBD1 agrees at 8 bases. The V and J ends lost 0 bases and 3 bases, in that order; junction bases with no gene match: 17. The CDR3 loop spans 19 amino acids. Germline V gives CDR1 SGDLS, CDR2 YYNGEE. CDR3 amino acids: CASSVAPQTGQGLNYEQYF. The CDR3 DNA sequence: TGTGCCAGCAGCGTAGCCCCTCAAACCGGACAGGGCCTTAACTACGAGCAGTACTTC.